The clone carrying this TCR beta chain was seen at least ten times. The antigen is undetermined. TCRdb re-analysed the reads in MiXCR, keeping a single row per CDR3 protein. The table has about 320,000 distinct CDR3 sequences, around 9.5% seen once; the top ten hold 3.5% to 4.5%. V shed 10 bases and J 1 base; nucleotides not matched to a gene: 8. Germline lookup yields CDR1 ENHRY and CDR2 SYGVKD. The CDR3 sequence is 14 residues long. This entry belongs to a study of T cell repertoires in cytomegalovirus infection. Study summary: Public signatures in TCR beta pointed to CMV infection and matching HLA type. Study findings and constraints: Totalled public TCR beta family frequency picked out people who carried CMV plus the relevant HLA. The ex vivo response showed dominance by HLA-C-restricted CMV-specific TCR beta clonotypes.

Sequencing was performed on PBMCs. This TCR was sampled from a human donor in good health (CMV status not recorded). Some clones in this sample may be carry-over from other donors' samples. The chain joins TRBV10-3 to TRBJ2-3, with TRBD2 matching 7 bases. The CDR3 DNA reads as TGTGCCACCAGCCAGCGGGATGGCACAGATACGCAGTATTTT. It encodes CATSQRDGTDTQYF.